A selection of T cell receptor beta chains follows, all from one sample in a study of cytomegalovirus exposure and HLA in healthy donors. Clones were read by immunoSEQ multiplex PCR, and TCRdb kept only the in-frame ones, dropping some. The data contain under 150,000 clones, roughly three quarters of them singletons. Sequencing was done on a sample of PBMCs. The receptors were sampled from a woman aged 40 to 50 in good health and CMV-seronegative. The CDR3 runs from the conserved cysteine through the conserved F or W. The D gene is left open where the match is weak.

D	V	J	CDR3	DNA
.	TRBV27	TRBJ1-6	CASSLQADYSGSPLHF	TGTGCCAGCAGTTTACAGGCGGACTATTCGGGTTCACCCCTCCACTTT
TRBD2	TRBV7-9	TRBJ2-2	CASQRGKITNTGELFF	TGTGCCAGCCAGCGGGGGAAGATCACGAACACCGGGGAGCTGTTTTTT
.	TRBV6-4	TRBJ1-4	CASANRDEKLFF	TGTGCCAGCGCAAACAGGGACGAAAAACTGTTTTTT
TRBD2	TRBV7-6	TRBJ2-2	CASSWGTSGGSGELFF	TGTGCCAGCAGCTGGGGGACTAGCGGGGGTTCCGGGGAGCTGTTTTTT
.	TRBV28	TRBJ1-2	CASSFGGLRRSTF	TGTGCCAGCAGTTTCGGAGGACTTAGAAGATCCACCTTC
TRBD1	TRBV4-1	TRBJ2-2	CASSWTGPTNTGELFF	TGCGCCAGCAGCTGGACAGGCCCTACGAACACCGGGGAGCTGTTTTTT
.	TRBV5-1	TRBJ1-2	CASTISTGNYGYTF	TGCGCCAGCACCATTTCGACGGGGAACTATGGCTACACCTTC
TRBD1	TRBV6-6	TRBJ1-5	CASRTTGGNQPQHF	TGTGCCAGCAGAACTACAGGGGGCAATCAGCCCCAGCATTTT
.	TRBV6-5	TRBJ1-2	CASSLTLLEGGYTF	TGTGCCAGCAGCCTCACCCTGCTAGAGGGAGGCTACACCTTC
.	TRBV5-1	TRBJ2-7	CASSLSQGLDEQYF	TGCGCCAGCAGCTTGTCCCAGGGGTTAGACGAGCAGTACTTC
TRBD2	TRBV19	TRBJ2-1	CASSPMRTSTMQFF	TGTGCCAGTAGTCCGATGAGGACTAGCACTATGCAGTTCTTC
TRBD1	TRBV14	TRBJ2-7	CASSPQGANEQYF	TGTGCCAGCAGCCCACAGGGGGCCAACGAGCAGTACTTC